The rows below give T cell receptor beta chains drawn from one sample of a study of blood T cell repertoires in COVID-19. Sequencing was performed with immunoSEQ multiplex PCR; in TCRdb, only in-frame clones are kept and a portion is missing. Altogether about 15,000 clones are present, roughly 86% being singletons, with the ten largest covering 17%. The sequenced sample consisted of peripheral blood. These TCRs come from a human donor in a cohort sampled during active COVID-19. Both conserved end residues are part of each CDR3. A D gene is named only where the DNA matches it firmly. The size field is filled for only some rows; it gives once, few, many or a size class.

J: TRBJ1-4
V: TRBV5-6
D: -
size: -
DNA: TGTGCCAGCAGCTTGTGGCCCGGGGCAACTAATGAAAAACTGTTTTTT
CDR3: CASSLWPGATNEKLFF

J: TRBJ1-1
V: TRBV2
D: TRBD1
size: -
DNA: TGTGCCAGCAAGGACAGGGCGGGCTGGAACACTGAAGCTTTCTTT
CDR3: CASKDRAGWNTEAFF

J: TRBJ2-7
V: TRBV9
D: TRBD1
size: -
DNA: TGTGCCAGCAGCGTAGCGCCGGGACAGGGTAACTACGAGCAGTACTTC
CDR3: CASSVAPGQGNYEQYF

J: TRBJ2-3
V: TRBV5-6
D: TRBD2
size: -
DNA: TGTGCCAGCAGCTTGATCGGCGAGTGGGACTACACAGATACGCAGTATTTT
CDR3: CASSLIGEWDYTDTQYF

J: TRBJ2-2
V: TRBV7-3
D: -
size: -
DNA: TGTGCCAGCAGCTTAACGGGGGCCCACGGGGAGCTGTTTTTT
CDR3: CASSLTGAHGELFF

J: TRBJ2-2
V: TRBV5-6
D: TRBD1
size: -
DNA: TGTGCCAGCAGCTTAGGAAGGGGGCGCGGCGGGGAGCTGTTTTTT
CDR3: CASSLGRGRGGELFF

J: TRBJ1-5
V: TRBV6-5
D: -
size: -
DNA: TGTGCCAGCAGGGTGGGGGGTTATAGCAATCAGCCCCAGCATTTT
CDR3: CASRVGGYSNQPQHF

J: TRBJ2-7
V: TRBV20-1
D: -
size: -
DNA: TGCAGTGCTATCCCAGGATTGGAGCAGTACTTC
CDR3: CSAIPGLEQYF

J: TRBJ1-2
V: TRBV5-5
D: TRBD1
size: -
DNA: TGTGCCAGCAGCTTGGGACAGGGGGCGGGTGGCTACACCTTC
CDR3: CASSLGQGAGGYTF

J: TRBJ1-1
V: TRBV7-9
D: -
size: -
DNA: TGTGCCAGCAGCTGGGGGGGCACTGAAGCTTTCTTT
CDR3: CASSWGGTEAFF

J: TRBJ2-7
V: TRBV20-1
D: TRBD2
size: -
DNA: TGCAGTGCTTGGGGGGGCTACGAGCAGTACTTC
CDR3: CSAWGGYEQYF

J: TRBJ2-7
V: TRBV11-2
D: -
size: once
DNA: TGTGCCAGCAGCTTAGGCAGGACAACCTACGAGCAGTACTTC
CDR3: CASSLGRTTYEQYF

J: TRBJ2-7
V: TRBV6-5
D: -
size: -
DNA: TGTGCCAGCAGTTACCGGGGGGCCTCCTACGAGCAGTACTTC
CDR3: CASSYRGASYEQYF

J: TRBJ1-1
V: TRBV12-3/TRBV12-4
D: -
size: -
DNA: TGTGCCAGCAGTTTAGGGGAGGCGACTGAAGCTTTCTTT
CDR3: CASSLGEATEAFF

J: TRBJ1-1
V: TRBV19
D: -
size: -
DNA: TGTGCCAGTACCACGGGGGGATGGGCTGAAGCTTTCTTT
CDR3: CASTTGGWAEAFF

J: TRBJ2-3
V: TRBV15
D: -
size: few
DNA: TGTGCCACCAGCAGAGGACTAGCAGATACGCAGTATTTT
CDR3: CATSRGLADTQYF

J: TRBJ1-5
V: TRBV6-6
D: -
size: few
DNA: TGTGCCAGCAGTTGGACGGGGAACAATTTATTTCCGCATTTT
CDR3: CASSWTGNNLFPHF

J: TRBJ1-2
V: TRBV10-3
D: TRBD1
size: -
DNA: TGTGCCATCACCGGACAGGGGGCCTACTATGGCTACACCTTC
CDR3: CAITGQGAYYGYTF

J: TRBJ2-3
V: TRBV7-8
D: -
size: -
DNA: TGTGCCAGCAGCGGGGCGGACGGCGGGGATACAGATACGCAGTATTTT
CDR3: CASSGADGGDTDTQYF

J: TRBJ2-7
V: TRBV7-2
D: -
size: -
DNA: TGTGCCAGCAGCCCCCCGGGACACGGGCGATCTGAGCAGTACTTC
CDR3: CASSPPGHGRSEQYF

J: TRBJ2-1
V: TRBV5-6
D: -
size: -
DNA: TGTGCCAGCAGCTTCCCCCGACACTACAATGAGCAGTTCTTC
CDR3: CASSFPRHYNEQFF

J: TRBJ1-5
V: TRBV7-8
D: -
size: -
DNA: TGTGCCAGCAGCCCCCGACTCGGGGGGGTTCGCAATCAGCCCCAGCATTTT
CDR3: CASSPRLGGVRNQPQHF

J: TRBJ1-5
V: TRBV15
D: TRBD1
size: -
DNA: TGTGCCACCAGCCGGGGGGGACAGATCCTCAGCAATCAGCCCCAGCATTTT
CDR3: CATSRGGQILSNQPQHF

J: TRBJ1-5
V: TRBV19
D: TRBD1
size: -
DNA: TGTGCCAGTAGTATAGATCAGGGGGACAGGTTGAGCAATCAGCCCCAGCATTTT
CDR3: CASSIDQGDRLSNQPQHF

J: TRBJ1-4
V: TRBV2
D: -
size: -
DNA: TGTGCCAGCAGTTTCGGGGAAAATGAAAAACTGTTTTTT
CDR3: CASSFGENEKLFF

J: TRBJ2-7
V: TRBV4-2
D: TRBD2
size: -
DNA: TGTGCCAGCAGCCAAGAGCGGGGGGGCTACGAGCAGTACTTC
CDR3: CASSQERGGYEQYF

J: TRBJ1-1
V: TRBV15
D: TRBD1
size: -
DNA: TGTGCCACCAGCAGAGAATCTTCGGGGACAGGGGTGACTGAAGCTTTCTTT
CDR3: CATSRESSGTGVTEAFF

J: TRBJ2-5
V: TRBV7-6
D: TRBD1
size: -
DNA: TGTGCCAGCAGCTTAGGCCCCGGGACAGGAAGAGAGACCCAGTACTTC
CDR3: CASSLGPGTGRETQYF

J: TRBJ1-1
V: TRBV3-1/TRBV3-2
D: -
size: -
DNA: TGTGCCAGCAGCCAAGATTGGAGGGAAGCTTTCTTT
CDR3: CASSQDWREAFF

J: TRBJ2-5
V: TRBV20-1
D: -
size: -
DNA: TGCAGTGTAGGGCGGGGAGAGACCCAGTACTTC
CDR3: CSVGRGETQYF

J: TRBJ2-2
V: TRBV9
D: TRBD1
size: once
DNA: TGTGCCAGCAGCCCCCAGGGGGTTAACACCGGGGAGCTGTTTTTT
CDR3: CASSPQGVNTGELFF

J: TRBJ2-3
V: TRBV29-1
D: -
size: once
DNA: TGCAGCGTTGAAGGGGGGCGGGGCACAGATACGCAGTATTTT
CDR3: CSVEGGRGTDTQYF

J: TRBJ2-1
V: TRBV3-1/TRBV3-2
D: -
size: -
DNA: TGTGCCAGCAGCCACCTCCCCGGGGGTGTAAACGACAATGAGCAGTTCTTC
CDR3: CASSHLPGGVNDNEQFF

J: TRBJ2-7
V: TRBV25-1
D: TRBD2
size: -
DNA: TGTGCCAGCATGGCGGGAGGGAGCCTCTACGAGCAGTACTTC
CDR3: CASMAGGSLYEQYF

J: TRBJ1-1
V: TRBV5-5
D: -
size: -
DNA: TGTGCCAGCAGCTTTGTACTTTCGATGCACACTGAAGCTTTCTTT
CDR3: CASSFVLSMHTEAFF

J: TRBJ2-5
V: TRBV7-2
D: TRBD1
size: -
DNA: TGTGCCAGCAGCTCTCCGGGACAGGGGGAGACCCAGTACTTC
CDR3: CASSSPGQGETQYF

J: TRBJ2-5
V: TRBV10-3
D: -
size: -
DNA: TGTGCCATCAGTACAGGGTTAGAGACCCAGTACTTC
CDR3: CAISTGLETQYF

J: TRBJ2-1
V: TRBV30
D: TRBD2
size: -
DNA: TGTGCCTGGAGTGGGTTAGCGGGGGCAAACTACAATGAGCAGTTCTTC
CDR3: CAWSGLAGANYNEQFF

J: TRBJ2-5
V: TRBV25-1
D: TRBD1
size: -
DNA: TGTGCCAGCAGTGATCCCAGGACAGGCCAAGAGACCCAGTACTTC
CDR3: CASSDPRTGQETQYF

J: TRBJ2-1
V: TRBV2
D: -
size: -
DNA: TGTGCCAGCCGGAGTTGGTTGGAGCAGGGTGAGCAGTTCTTC
CDR3: CASRSWLEQGEQFF

J: TRBJ2-1
V: TRBV29-1
D: TRBD1
size: -
DNA: TGCAGCGTTCTCGACAGGGTCTCATGGTTCTTC
CDR3: CSVLDRVSWFF

J: TRBJ2-3
V: TRBV30
D: TRBD2
size: -
DNA: TGTGCCGGGAGAGCCAGCGGGGGGACAGATACGCAGTATTTT
CDR3: CAGRASGGTDTQYF

J: TRBJ1-2
V: TRBV4-1
D: TRBD1
size: -
DNA: TGCGCCAGCAGCCCGGAGGGTTTACTCAGGGGGAAGTATGGCTACACCTTC
CDR3: CASSPEGLLRGKYGYTF

J: TRBJ1-1
V: TRBV12-3/TRBV12-4
D: TRBD1
size: once
DNA: TGTGCCAGCACCGAGGGACAGGGAGCTGAAGCTTTCTTT
CDR3: CASTEGQGAEAFF

J: TRBJ1-5
V: TRBV29-1
D: TRBD1
size: -
DNA: TGCAGCGTTGAGGGACAGGGCGGGCAGCCCCAGCATTTT
CDR3: CSVEGQGGQPQHF

J: TRBJ1-3
V: TRBV27
D: -
size: -
DNA: TGTGCCAGCAGTAAACTGACAGCCGGATCTCTCGGAAACACCATATATTTT
CDR3: CASSKLTAGSLGNTIYF

J: TRBJ1-4
V: TRBV5-1
D: -
size: -
DNA: TGCGCCAGCAGCTCAAACACCATTAATGAAAAACTGTTTTTT
CDR3: CASSSNTINEKLFF

J: TRBJ2-6
V: TRBV12-5
D: -
size: -
DNA: TGTGCTAGTGGTCCAGAAACAGGGTTCGGGGCCAACGTCCTGACTTTC
CDR3: CASGPETGFGANVLTF

J: TRBJ1-2
V: TRBV15
D: -
size: -
DNA: TGTGCCACCAGCAGTCTTGACACTTTAGGGAGTGGCTACACCTTC
CDR3: CATSSLDTLGSGYTF

J: TRBJ1-1
V: TRBV5-6
D: TRBD1
size: -
DNA: TGTGCCAGCAGCGCCCGGGACAGGGGTTGGCTGGGCACTGAAGCTTTCTTT
CDR3: CASSARDRGWLGTEAFF

J: TRBJ1-1
V: TRBV11-2
D: TRBD1
size: -
DNA: TGTGCCAGCAGCTTAGGCGCAGGGGGAAACACTGAAGCTTTCTTT
CDR3: CASSLGAGGNTEAFF

J: TRBJ2-5
V: TRBV28
D: TRBD2
size: -
DNA: TGTGCCAGCAGTTTACACCCGGGACTAGCGGCCAAGACCCAGTACTTC
CDR3: CASSLHPGLAAKTQYF

J: TRBJ1-5
V: TRBV4-3
D: TRBD1
size: -
DNA: TGCGCCAGCAGCCAAGATACAGGGGTCCGTCAGCCCCAGCATTTT
CDR3: CASSQDTGVRQPQHF